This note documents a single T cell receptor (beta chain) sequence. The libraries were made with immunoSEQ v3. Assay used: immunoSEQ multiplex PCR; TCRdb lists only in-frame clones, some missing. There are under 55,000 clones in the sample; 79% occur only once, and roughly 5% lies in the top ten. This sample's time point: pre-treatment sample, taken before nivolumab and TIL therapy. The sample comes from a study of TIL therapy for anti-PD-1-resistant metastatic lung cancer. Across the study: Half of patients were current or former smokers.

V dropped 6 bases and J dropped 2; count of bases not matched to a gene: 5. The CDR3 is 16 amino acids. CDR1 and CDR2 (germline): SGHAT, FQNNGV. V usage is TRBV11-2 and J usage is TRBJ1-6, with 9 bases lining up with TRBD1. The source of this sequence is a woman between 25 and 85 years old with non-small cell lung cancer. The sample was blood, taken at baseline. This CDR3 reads CASRDRGNAYNSPLHF. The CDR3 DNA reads TGTGCCAGCAGGGACAGGGGAAACGCCTATAATTCACCCCTCCACTTT.